The clone carrying this TCR beta chain was seen a single time. The data were produced by immunoSEQ multiplex PCR, yet TCRdb's version contains in-frame clones alone and is incomplete. Of tens of thousands of clones in the sample, around 80% were seen once. This CDR3 comprises 14 residues. Trimming at V came to 2 bases and at J to 2 bases, leaving 4 bases not matched to a gene. Germline CDR1 is SGHNT and CDR2 is YYREEE (reference sequence). The data stem from a study of blood T cell repertoires in COVID-19. Sequencing input: peripheral blood. The chain recombines TRBV5-4 with TRBJ2-7; 7 bases agree with TRBD2. The origin of this receptor is a human donor in a cohort sampled during active COVID-19. The CDR3 DNA sequence: TGTGCCAGCAGCTTAGCGGGGCAAGCCTACGAGCAGTACTTC. Encoded protein: CASSLAGQAYEQYF.